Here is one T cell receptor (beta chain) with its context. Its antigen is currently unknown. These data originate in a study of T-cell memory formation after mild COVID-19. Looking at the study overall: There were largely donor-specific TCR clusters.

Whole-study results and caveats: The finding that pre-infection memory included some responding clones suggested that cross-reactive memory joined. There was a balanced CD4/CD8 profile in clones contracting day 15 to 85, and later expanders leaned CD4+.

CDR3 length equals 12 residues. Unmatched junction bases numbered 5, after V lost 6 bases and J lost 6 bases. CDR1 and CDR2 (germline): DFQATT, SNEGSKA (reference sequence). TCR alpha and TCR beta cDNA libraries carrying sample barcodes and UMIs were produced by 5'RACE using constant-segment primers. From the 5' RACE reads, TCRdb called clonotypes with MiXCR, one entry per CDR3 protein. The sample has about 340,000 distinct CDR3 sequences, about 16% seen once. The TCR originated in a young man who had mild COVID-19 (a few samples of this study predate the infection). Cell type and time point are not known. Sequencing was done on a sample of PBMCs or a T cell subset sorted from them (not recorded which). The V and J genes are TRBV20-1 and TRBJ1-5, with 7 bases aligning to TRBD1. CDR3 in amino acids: CSAVQGSQPQHF. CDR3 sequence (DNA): TGCAGTGCCGTACAGGGGAGTCAGCCCCAGCATTTT.